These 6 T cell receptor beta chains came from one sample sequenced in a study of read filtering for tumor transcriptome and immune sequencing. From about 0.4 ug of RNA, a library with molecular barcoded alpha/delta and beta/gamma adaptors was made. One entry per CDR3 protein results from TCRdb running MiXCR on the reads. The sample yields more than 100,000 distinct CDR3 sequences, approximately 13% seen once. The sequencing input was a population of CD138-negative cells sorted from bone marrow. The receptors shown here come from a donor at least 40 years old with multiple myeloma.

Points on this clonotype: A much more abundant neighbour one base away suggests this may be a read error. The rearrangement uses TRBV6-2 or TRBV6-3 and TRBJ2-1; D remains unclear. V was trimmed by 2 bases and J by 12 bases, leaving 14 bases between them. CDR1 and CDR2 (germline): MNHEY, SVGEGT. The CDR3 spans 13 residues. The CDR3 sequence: CASSYKIFYGQFF. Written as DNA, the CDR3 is TGTGCCAGCAGTTACAAGATTTTCTATGGGCAGTTCTTC.

The CDR3 DNA reads TGTGCCATCACGACGGGGGGGACAGCTGAAGCTTTCTTT. It translates to CAITTGGTAEAFF. V gene TRBV10-3 combines with J gene TRBJ1-1, with TRBD1 matching over 7 bases. V dropped 7 bases and J dropped 6; count of bases not matched to a gene: 8. Germline CDR1 reads ENHRY; CDR2 reads SYGVKD. There are 13 residues in the CDR3.

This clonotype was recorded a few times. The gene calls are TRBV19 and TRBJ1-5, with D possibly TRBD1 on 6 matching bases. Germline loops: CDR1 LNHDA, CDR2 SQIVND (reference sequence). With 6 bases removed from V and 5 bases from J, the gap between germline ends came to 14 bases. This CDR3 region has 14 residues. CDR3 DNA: TGTGCCAGTAGAAGACAGGCTCGGGATCAGCCCCAGCATTTT. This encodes CASRRQARDQPQHF.

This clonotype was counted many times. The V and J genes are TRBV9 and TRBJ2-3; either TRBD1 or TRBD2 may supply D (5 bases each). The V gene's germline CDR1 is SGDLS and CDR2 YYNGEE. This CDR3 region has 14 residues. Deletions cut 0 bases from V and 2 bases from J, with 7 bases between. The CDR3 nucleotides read TGTGCCAGCAGCGTAGGGGACCACACAGATACGCAGTATTTT. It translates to CASSVGDHTDTQYF.

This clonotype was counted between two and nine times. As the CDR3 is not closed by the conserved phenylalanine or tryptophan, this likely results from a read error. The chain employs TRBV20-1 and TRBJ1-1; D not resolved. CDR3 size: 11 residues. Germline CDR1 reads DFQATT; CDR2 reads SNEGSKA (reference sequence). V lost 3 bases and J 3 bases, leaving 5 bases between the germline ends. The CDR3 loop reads CSARADTEAFL. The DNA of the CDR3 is TGCAGTGCTAGGGCAGACACTGAAGCTTTCCTT.

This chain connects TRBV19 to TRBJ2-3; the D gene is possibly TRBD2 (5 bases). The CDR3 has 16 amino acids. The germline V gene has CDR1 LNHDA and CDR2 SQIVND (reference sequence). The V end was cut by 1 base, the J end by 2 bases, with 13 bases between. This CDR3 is CASSIVREIATDTQYF. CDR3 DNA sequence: TGTGCCAGTAGTATAGTGAGGGAAATCGCCACAGATACGCAGTATTTT.